These T cell receptor beta chains were read from a single sample in a study of T cells after yellow fever vaccination. TCRdb reprocessed the 5' RACE reads with MiXCR, giving one entry per CDR3 protein. The sample consists of 400,000 to 450,000 distinct CDR3 sequences, roughly 20% of them appearing once. The specimen comprised PBMCs, sampled before the yellow fever booster vaccination. Receptor source: a man younger than 30 who received the YFV17D yellow fever vaccine. The CDR3 runs from the conserved cysteine through the conserved F or W. Fields, in order: CDR3 DNA, CDR3 protein, clone size, V gene, D gene, J gene. D genes are given only for firm matches. Clone size is given for some rows only: seen once, a few or many times, or a class if the clone is expanded.

TGTGCCGCGAGCCGAGCGGGGCGCACAGATACGCAGTATTTT,CAASRAGRTDTQYF,few,TRBV12-3/TRBV12-4,TRBD2,TRBJ2-3
TGCAGTGCCCTAACGAGGCGGGGCACTGAAGCTTTCTTT,CSALTRRGTEAFF,NA,TRBV20-1,NA,TRBJ1-1
TGTGCCAGCAGTTTGTGGGGAACGCAGTCTAACTATGGCTACACCTTC,CASSLWGTQSNYGYTF,few,TRBV27,NA,TRBJ1-2
TGTGCCAGTTTCACCGGGACAGGGATAAGGCAGTACTTC,CASFTGTGIRQYF,NA,TRBV27,TRBD1,TRBJ2-7
TGTGCCAGCAGCTTAATCCCGGGCTCCTACAATGAGCAGTTCTTC,CASSLIPGSYNEQFF,few,TRBV7-3,NA,TRBJ2-1
TGTGCCACCAGCAGAGCCTCTGGGGCCAACGTCCTGACTTTC,CATSRASGANVLTF,NA,TRBV15,NA,TRBJ2-6
TGCAGTGCTAGAGGTGTAAGGTCCACAGATACGCAGTATTTT,CSARGVRSTDTQYF,few,TRBV20-1,NA,TRBJ2-3
TGTGCCATCAGTGAGTCTGCGGGGTCCTCTGGGGCCAACGTCCTGACTTTC,CAISESAGSSGANVLTF,NA,TRBV10-3,NA,TRBJ2-6
TGTGCCACCACCTATCGGGGTAGGAACACTGAAGCTTTCTTT,CATTYRGRNTEAFF,few,TRBV15,NA,TRBJ1-1
TGTGCCAGCAGTGTAGGCAGGGGAGGCACCGGGGAGCTGTTTTTT,CASSVGRGGTGELFF,few,TRBV6-1,NA,TRBJ2-2
TGCAGTGCTACCACCCTCGAGGGGAACACCGGGGAGCTGTTTTTT,CSATTLEGNTGELFF,NA,TRBV20-1,NA,TRBJ2-2
TGCAGCGTTGAAGATACAGGGGGCGGTACTGAAGCTTTCTTT,CSVEDTGGGTEAFF,few,TRBV29-1,TRBD1,TRBJ1-1
TGTGCCAGCAGTTTGAGAGGGCCGGGAGCCCAGTACTTC,CASSLRGPGAQYF,few,TRBV27,NA,TRBJ2-5
TGTGCCAGCAGTACCAACACCGGGGAGCTGTTTTTT,CASSTNTGELFF,many,TRBV12-3/TRBV12-4,NA,TRBJ2-2
TGTGCCAGCAGTTACTATACCGGGACAGGGGATTCTGAAGGCTACACCTTC,CASSYYTGTGDSEGYTF,few,TRBV6-6,TRBD1,TRBJ1-2
TGCAGTGCTAGAGATTCGGCTAGCGGGGGGCTCAATGAGCAGTTCTTC,CSARDSASGGLNEQFF,few,TRBV20-1,TRBD2,TRBJ2-1
TGTGCCAGCAGCTTCGGGGGACGGCCTAACTATGGCTACACCTTC,CASSFGGRPNYGYTF,few,TRBV12-3/TRBV12-4,NA,TRBJ1-2
TGTGCCAGCAGTCCCGTAACGGGGGAATACAATGAGCAGTTCTTC,CASSPVTGEYNEQFF,NA,TRBV6-2/TRBV6-3,NA,TRBJ2-1